This is a list of T cell receptor beta chains from one sample in a study of beta chain features in type 1 diabetes. Clones were read by immunoSEQ multiplex PCR, and TCRdb kept only the in-frame ones, dropping some. This sample yields fewer than 900,000 clones, of which 15% to 20% are seen a single time; about 0.02% belongs to the top ten. The material sequenced was naive CD4+ T cells from blood. The source is a young woman in good health. Both conserved end residues are part of each CDR3.

>TRBV28|TRBJ1-4
CASSPSGTGNEKLFF
>TRBV7-9|TRBJ2-4
CASSWGTVAKNIQYF
>TRBV28|TRBJ2-3
CASEGPHTDTQYF
>TRBV7-2|TRBJ2-7
CASSSTGYEQYF
>TRBV10-3|TRBJ2-7
CAISEGILAERYEQYF
>TRBV29-1|TRBJ2-7
CSVWGGADYEQYF
>TRBV18|TRBJ1-1
CASSPTGENTEAFF
>TRBV5-1|TRBJ2-1
CASSPQTGGYNEQFF
>TRBV14|TRBJ1-1
CASSVQGFNTEAFF
>TRBV7-9|TRBJ2-3
CASSSPEVRGVDTQYF
>TRBV2|TRBJ2-4
CASSEVGRGSAIQYF
>TRBV7-2|TRBJ2-2
CASSSYTGELFF
>TRBV9|TRBJ2-3
CASSVVVTGTDTQYF
>TRBV27|TRBJ1-5
CASSRHPRDSDQPQHF
>TRBV2|TRBJ2-2
CASSDAGRTLDGTGELFF
>TRBV5-1|TRBJ2-7
CASSYDRLSYEQYF
>TRBV7-9|TRBJ1-1
CASSLGTGYGGTEAFF
>TRBV28|TRBJ2-1
CASKHRLGNEQFF
>TRBV4-3|TRBJ2-3
CASSQGGAYTDTQYF
>TRBV19|TRBJ2-7
CASRGLKGSYEQYF
>TRBV7-2|TRBJ2-1
CASSFTGARYNEQFF
>TRBV10-3|TRBJ2-3
CAIGGGTSTDTQYF
>TRBV7-9|TRBJ1-5
CASSLGQVGDQPQHF
>TRBV16|TRBJ2-1
CASSSQQQQFF
>TRBV15|TRBJ2-7
CATSGRTGSDEQYF
>TRBV5-5|TRBJ2-7
CASSFGRKGLAYEQYF
>TRBV27|TRBJ2-3
CASSRWGSGTDTQYF
>TRBV15|TRBJ2-5
CATSRGRRLQETQYF
>TRBV20-1|TRBJ1-1
CSARAGGIAFF
>TRBV6-6|TRBJ2-1
CASSPDYNEQFF
>TRBV7-2|TRBJ2-1
CASSSQPDNNEQFF
>TRBV2|TRBJ2-5
CASSFTRGLAEQETQYF
>TRBV7-3|TRBJ1-1
CASSHPNTEAFF
>TRBV9|.
CASSVAPTASYEQYF
>TRBV6-6|TRBJ1-4
CASSSWEKLFF
>TRBV6-1|TRBJ1-2
CASSEAGTASYGYTF
>TRBV6-5|TRBJ1-5
CATGRRTEPQHF
>TRBV7-9|TRBJ1-2
CASSPSKAAVYGYTF
>TRBV7-2|TRBJ2-2
CASSPGLAGYTGELFF
>TRBV9|TRBJ2-7
CASSPWERPTEQYF
>TRBV18|TRBJ2-2
CASSLLQGATGELFF